This TCR beta chain was captured by sequencing in a study of cytotoxic CD8 clonotypes in ibrutinib-treated CLL. General study results and limits: There were differences in sampling times between sustained-remission and progressing patients. Whereas clonality rose at ibrutinib response, it declined toward baseline at progression.

This clone occurred once. What it recognizes is unknown. Libraries were prepared by immunoSEQ multiplex PCR; TCRdb keeps only in-frame clonotypes and omits some of them. The sample holds under 200,000 clones, about 80% seen once. After removal of 0 bases from V and 5 bases from J, the junction contained 10 bases not matched to a gene. The CDR3 totals 17 residues. Germline V gives CDR1 KGHSY, CDR2 FQNENV. The chain has TRBV16 and TRBJ2-5; 9 positions match TRBD2. This clonotype originated in a human donor with chronic lymphocytic leukemia. This sample comprised PBMCs, obtained after 12 months of ibrutinib treatment. CDR3 nucleotides: TGTGCCAGCAGCCAATCCGTATGGAGCGGGAGGCCCGAGACCCAGTACTTC. Translated, it gives CASSQSVWSGRPETQYF.